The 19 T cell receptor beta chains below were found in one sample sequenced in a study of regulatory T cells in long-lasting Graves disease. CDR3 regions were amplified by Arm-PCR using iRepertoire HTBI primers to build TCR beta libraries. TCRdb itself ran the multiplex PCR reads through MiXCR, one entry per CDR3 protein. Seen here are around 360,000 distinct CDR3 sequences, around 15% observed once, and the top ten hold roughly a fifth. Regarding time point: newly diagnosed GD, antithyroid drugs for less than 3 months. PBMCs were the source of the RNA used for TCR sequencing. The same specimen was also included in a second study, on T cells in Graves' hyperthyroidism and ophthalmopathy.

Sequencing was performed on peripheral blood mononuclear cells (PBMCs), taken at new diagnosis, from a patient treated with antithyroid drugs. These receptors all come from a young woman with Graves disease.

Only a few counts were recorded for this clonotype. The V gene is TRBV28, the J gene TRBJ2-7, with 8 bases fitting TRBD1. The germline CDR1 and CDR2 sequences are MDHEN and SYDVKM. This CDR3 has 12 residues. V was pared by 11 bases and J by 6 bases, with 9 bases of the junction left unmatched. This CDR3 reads CAGRQGRGEQYF. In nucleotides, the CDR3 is TGTGCCGGAAGACAGGGGAGAGGCGAGCAGTACTTC.

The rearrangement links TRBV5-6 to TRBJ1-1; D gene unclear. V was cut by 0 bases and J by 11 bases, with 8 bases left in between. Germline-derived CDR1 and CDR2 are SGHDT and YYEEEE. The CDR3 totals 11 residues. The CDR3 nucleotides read TGTGCCAGCAGCTTGGATCAGACTGCTTTCTTT. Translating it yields CASSLDQTAFF.

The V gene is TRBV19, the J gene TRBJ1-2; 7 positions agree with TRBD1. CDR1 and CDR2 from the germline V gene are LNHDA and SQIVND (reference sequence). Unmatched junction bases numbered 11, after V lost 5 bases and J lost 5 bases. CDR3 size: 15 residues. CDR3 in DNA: TGTGCCAGTAGTCCGGACGGACAGGTTTCTTATGGCTACACCTTC. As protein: CASSPDGQVSYGYTF.

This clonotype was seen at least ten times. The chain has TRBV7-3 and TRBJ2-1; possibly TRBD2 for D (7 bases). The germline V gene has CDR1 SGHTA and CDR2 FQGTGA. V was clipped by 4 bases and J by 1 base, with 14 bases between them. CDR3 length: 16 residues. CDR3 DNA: TGTGCCAGCAGCTCAGTGGGGGGGGCTTCCTACAATGAGCAGTTCTTC. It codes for CASSSVGGASYNEQFF.

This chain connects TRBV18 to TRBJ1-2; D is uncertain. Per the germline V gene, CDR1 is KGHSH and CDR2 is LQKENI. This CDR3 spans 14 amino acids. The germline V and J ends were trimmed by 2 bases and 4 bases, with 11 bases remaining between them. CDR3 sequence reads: CASSPGNGFYGYTF. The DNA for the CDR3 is TGTGCCAGCTCACCAGGGAACGGGTTCTATGGCTACACCTTC. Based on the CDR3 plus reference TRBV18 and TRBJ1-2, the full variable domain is NAGVMQNPRHLVRRRGQEARLRCSPMKGHSHVYWYRQLPEEGLKFMVYLQKENIIDESGMPKERFSAEFPKEGPSILRIQQVVRGDSAAYFCASSPGNGFYGYTFGSGTRLTVV.

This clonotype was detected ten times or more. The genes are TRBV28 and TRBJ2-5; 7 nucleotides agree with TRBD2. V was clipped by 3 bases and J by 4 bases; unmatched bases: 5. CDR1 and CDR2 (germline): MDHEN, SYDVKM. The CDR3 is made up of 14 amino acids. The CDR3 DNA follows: TGTGCCAGCAGTTTTAGTCCGGGAGGAGAGACCCAGTACTTC. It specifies CASSFSPGGETQYF.

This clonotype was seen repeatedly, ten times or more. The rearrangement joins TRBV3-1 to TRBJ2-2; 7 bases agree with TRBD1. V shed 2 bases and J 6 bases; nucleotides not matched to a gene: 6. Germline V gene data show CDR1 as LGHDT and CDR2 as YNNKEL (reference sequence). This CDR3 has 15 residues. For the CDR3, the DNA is TGTGCCAGCAGCCAAAGAGGGGGCGGCGCCGGGGAGCTGTTTTTT. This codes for CASSQRGGGAGELFF.

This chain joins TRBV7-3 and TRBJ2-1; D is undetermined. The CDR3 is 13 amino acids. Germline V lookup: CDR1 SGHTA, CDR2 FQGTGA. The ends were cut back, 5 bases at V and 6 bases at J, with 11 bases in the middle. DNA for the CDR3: TGTGCCAGCAGCCCCACGAATGGCAATGAGCAGTTCTTC. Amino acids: CASSPTNGNEQFF.

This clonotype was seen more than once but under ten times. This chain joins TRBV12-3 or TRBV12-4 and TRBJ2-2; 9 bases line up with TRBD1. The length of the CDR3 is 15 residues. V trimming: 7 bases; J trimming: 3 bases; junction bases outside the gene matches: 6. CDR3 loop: CASTHRDRDTGELFF. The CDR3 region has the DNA TGTGCCAGCACCCACCGGGACAGGGACACCGGGGAGCTGTTTTTT.

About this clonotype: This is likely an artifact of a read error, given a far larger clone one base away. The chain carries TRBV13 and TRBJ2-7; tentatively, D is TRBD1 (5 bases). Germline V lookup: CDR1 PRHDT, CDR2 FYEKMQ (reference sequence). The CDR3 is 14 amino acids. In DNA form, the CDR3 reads TGTGCCAGCAGCTTAGGGCAGGGCGGCTACGAGCGGTACTTC. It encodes CASSLGQGGYERYF.

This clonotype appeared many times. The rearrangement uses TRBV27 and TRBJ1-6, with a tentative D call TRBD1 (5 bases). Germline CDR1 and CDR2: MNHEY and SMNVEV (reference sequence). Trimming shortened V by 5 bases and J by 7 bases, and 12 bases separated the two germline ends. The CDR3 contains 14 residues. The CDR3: CASSPRQWNSPLHF. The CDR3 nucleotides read TGTGCCAGCAGTCCACGACAGTGGAATTCACCCCTCCACTTT.

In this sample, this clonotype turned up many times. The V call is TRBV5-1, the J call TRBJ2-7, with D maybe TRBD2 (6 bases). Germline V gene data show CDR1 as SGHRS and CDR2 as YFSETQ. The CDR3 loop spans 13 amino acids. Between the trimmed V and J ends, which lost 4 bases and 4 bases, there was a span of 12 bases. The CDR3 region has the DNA TGCGCCAGCAGCCCGGGGGAGAGTTACGAGCAGTACTTC. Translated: CASSPGESYEQYF. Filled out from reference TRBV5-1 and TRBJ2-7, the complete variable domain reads KAGVTQTPRYLIKTRGQQVTLSCSPISGHRSVSWYQQTPGQGLQFLFEYFSETQRNKGNFPGRFSGRQFSNSRSEMNVSTLELGDSALYLCASSPGESYEQYFGPGTRLTVT.

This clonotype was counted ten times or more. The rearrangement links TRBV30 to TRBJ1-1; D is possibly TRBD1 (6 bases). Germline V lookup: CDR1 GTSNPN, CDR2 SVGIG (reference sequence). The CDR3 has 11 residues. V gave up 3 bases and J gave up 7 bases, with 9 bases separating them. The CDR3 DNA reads TGTGCCTGGAGCCCGGACAGTGAAGCTTTCTTT. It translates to CAWSPDSEAFF.

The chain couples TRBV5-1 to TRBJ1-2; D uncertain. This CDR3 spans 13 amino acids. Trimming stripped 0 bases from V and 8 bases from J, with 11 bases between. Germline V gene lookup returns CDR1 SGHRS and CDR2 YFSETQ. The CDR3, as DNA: TGCGCCAGCAGCTTGGACGGTGGGCAGGGCTACACCTTC. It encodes CASSLDGGQGYTF.

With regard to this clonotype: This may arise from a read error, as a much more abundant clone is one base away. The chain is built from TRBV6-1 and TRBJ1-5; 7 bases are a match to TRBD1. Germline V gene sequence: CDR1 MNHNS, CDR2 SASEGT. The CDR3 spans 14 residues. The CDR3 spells CPSRRTGVGQPQHF. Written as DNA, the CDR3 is TGTCCCAGCAGGCGCACAGGGGTAGGTCAGCCCCAGCATTTT.

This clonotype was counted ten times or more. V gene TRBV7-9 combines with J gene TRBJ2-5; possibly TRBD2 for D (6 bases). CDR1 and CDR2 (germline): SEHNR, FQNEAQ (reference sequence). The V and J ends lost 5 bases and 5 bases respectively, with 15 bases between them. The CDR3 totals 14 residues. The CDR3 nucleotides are TGTGCCAGCAGCCCCGGCGGAGGGTTTGAGACCCAGTACTTC. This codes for CASSPGGGFETQYF.

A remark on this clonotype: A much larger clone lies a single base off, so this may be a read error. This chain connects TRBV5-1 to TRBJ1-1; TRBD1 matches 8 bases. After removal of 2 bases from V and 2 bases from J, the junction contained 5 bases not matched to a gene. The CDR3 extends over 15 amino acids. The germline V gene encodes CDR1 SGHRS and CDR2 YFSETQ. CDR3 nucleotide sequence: TGCGCCAGCAGCTTTCCGGACAGGGTTAACACTGAAGCTTTCTTT. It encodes CASSFPDRVNTEAFF.

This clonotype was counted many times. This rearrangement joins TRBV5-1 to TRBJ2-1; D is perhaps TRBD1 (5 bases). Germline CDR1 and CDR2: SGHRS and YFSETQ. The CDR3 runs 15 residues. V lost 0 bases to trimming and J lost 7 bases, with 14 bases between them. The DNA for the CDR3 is TGCGCCAGCAGCTTGGCCGTCAGGGTCTGGAATGAGCAGTTCTTC. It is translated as CASSLAVRVWNEQFF.

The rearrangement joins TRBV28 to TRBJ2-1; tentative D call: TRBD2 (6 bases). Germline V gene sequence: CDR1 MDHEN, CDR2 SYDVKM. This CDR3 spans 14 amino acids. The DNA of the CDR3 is TGTGCGACCTCCGGGACTTCGCCCAGGAATGAGCAGTTCTTC. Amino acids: CATSGTSPRNEQFF.